This T cell receptor beta chain was sequenced for a study of technical replicates of blood from several donors. V lost 5 bases to trimming and J lost 1 base; unmatched junction nucleotides: 6. The CDR3 loop spans 15 amino acids. The germline V gene encodes CDR1 MDHEN and CDR2 SYDVKM. Only a few counts were recorded for this clone. Sequenced by immunoSEQ multiplex PCR; TCRdb stores in-frame clones only, minus some. Here the sample spans tens of thousands of clones, 95% being singletons. V and J are TRBV28 and TRBJ1-1; 8 bases agree with TRBD1. Sequencing input: T cells isolated from PBMCs. The receptor was derived from a human donor in good health. As DNA, the CDR3 is TGTGCCAGCAGTCCTCCACAGGGGGAGAACACTGAAGCTTTCTTT. Residues: CASSPPQGENTEAFF.